This TCR beta chain was obtained from a study of T cells in Graves' hyperthyroidism and ophthalmopathy. Findings and caveats of the study: Researchers report that a 13 V-J model separated ophthalmopathy from stable hyperthyroidism.

Remarks on this clonotype: Antigen specificity is unknown.

V lost 2 bases and J 0 bases, leaving 11 bases between the germline ends. The CDR3 totals 16 residues. CDR1 SGHRS and CDR2 YFSETQ come from the germline V gene. Amplified TCR beta CDR3 regions came from RNA transcripts. Researchers ran a first-round RT-PCR on the TCR CDR3 using the HTBI primer set. TCRdb used MiXCR to reprocess the multiplex PCR reads, holding one entry per CDR3 protein. The sample has around 690,000 distinct CDR3 sequences, approximately 15% seen once. This chain connects TRBV5-1 to TRBJ2-2, with D unclear. The source material was blood. The sequence came from a man aged 50-60 years with Graves' hyperthyroidism. Here the CDR3 reads CASSFRTSSNTGELFF. In DNA form, the CDR3 reads TGCGCCAGCAGCTTCAGAACCAGCTCGAACACCGGGGAGCTGTTTTTT.